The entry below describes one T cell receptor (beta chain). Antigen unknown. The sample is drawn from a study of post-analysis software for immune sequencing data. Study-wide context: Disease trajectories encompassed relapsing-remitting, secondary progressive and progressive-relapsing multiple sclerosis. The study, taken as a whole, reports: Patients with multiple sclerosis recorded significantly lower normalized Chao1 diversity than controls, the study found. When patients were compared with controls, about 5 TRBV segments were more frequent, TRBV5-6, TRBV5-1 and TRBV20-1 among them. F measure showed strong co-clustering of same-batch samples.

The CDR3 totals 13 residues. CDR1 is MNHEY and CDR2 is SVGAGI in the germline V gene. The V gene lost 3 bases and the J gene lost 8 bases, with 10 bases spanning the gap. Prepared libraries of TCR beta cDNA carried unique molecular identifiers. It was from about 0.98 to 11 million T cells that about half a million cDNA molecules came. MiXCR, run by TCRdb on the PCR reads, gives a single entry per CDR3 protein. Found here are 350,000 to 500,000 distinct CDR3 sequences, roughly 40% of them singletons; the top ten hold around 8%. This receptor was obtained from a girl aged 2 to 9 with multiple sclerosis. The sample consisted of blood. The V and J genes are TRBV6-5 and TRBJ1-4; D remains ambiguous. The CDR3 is CASSYSEGEKLFF. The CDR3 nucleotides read TGTGCCAGCAGTTATTCCGAAGGGGAAAAACTGTTTTTT.